These T cell receptor beta chains were read from a single sample in a study of HIV-infected patients and healthy controls. TCRdb used MiXCR to reprocess the 5' RACE reads, holding one entry per CDR3 protein. Of approximately 10,000 distinct CDR3 sequences in the sample, less than 10% are singletons; the top ten hold 3% to 4%. Material for sequencing was blood. These receptors all come from an adult in good health. The CDR3 runs from the conserved cysteine through the conserved F or W. D genes are given only for firm matches. A row's size may be missing; if present it is once, few, many or a size class.

j_call d_call clone_size v_call cdr3_aa cdr3_nt
TRBJ1-4 NA medium-sized TRBV25-1 CASSELWTATTNEKLFF TGTGCCAGCAGTGAACTCTGGACAGCGACAACTAATGAAAAACTGTTTTTT
TRBJ1-2 NA medium-sized TRBV28 CASSFQGRSYGYTF TGTGCCAGCAGTTTCCAGGGCCGATCCTATGGCTACACCTTC
TRBJ1-2 TRBD1 NA TRBV6-5 CASGDRDTNYGYTF TGTGCCAGCGGGGACAGGGATACTAACTATGGCTACACCTTC
TRBJ1-2 TRBD1 medium-sized TRBV29-1 CSTRDRASPTRTFYGYTF TGCAGCACGCGGGACAGGGCCTCCCCTACTAGAACTTTCTATGGCTACACCTTC
TRBJ1-5 NA medium-sized TRBV29-1 CSVFEILQGTLKAPLYSNQPQHF TGCAGCGTTTTTGAAATTCTTCAGGGGACCCTTAAGGCCCCTCTATATAGCAATCAGCCCCAGCATTTT
TRBJ2-1 TRBD2 medium-sized TRBV6-2/TRBV6-3 CASRTSGGANEQFF TGTGCCAGCAGGACTAGCGGGGGGGCGAATGAGCAGTTCTTC
TRBJ1-2 NA many TRBV11-2 CASSLGHLLNYGYTF TGTGCCAGCAGCTTAGGACACCTCCTTAACTATGGCTACACCTTC
TRBJ1-4 NA few TRBV2 CASSVSLRAEKLFF TGTGCCAGCAGTGTATCCCTCCGGGCTGAAAAACTGTTTTTT
TRBJ1-6 NA NA TRBV6-5 CASKNFFANPSNSPLHF TGTGCCAGCAAAAACTTCTTCGCCAATCCCTCTAATTCACCCCTCCACTTT
TRBJ2-5 NA medium-sized TRBV12-3/TRBV12-4 CASSPYQETQYF TGTGCCAGCAGTCCCTACCAAGAGACCCAGTACTTC
TRBJ1-2 NA medium-sized TRBV10-2 CASAKDSYGYTF TGCGCCAGTGCTAAGGACAGCTATGGCTACACCTTC
TRBJ1-1 NA medium-sized TRBV7-9 CASSLVEILAEAFF TGTGCCAGCAGCTTAGTGGAGATTTTGGCTGAAGCTTTCTTT
TRBJ2-5 TRBD1 many TRBV29-1 CSVQGAGETQYF TGCAGCGTCCAGGGGGCGGGGGAGACCCAGTACTTC
TRBJ1-4 TRBD1 medium-sized TRBV3-1 CASSQRDSGIFGKLFF TGTGCCAGCAGCCAACGGGACAGCGGGATTTTCGGAAAACTGTTTTTT
TRBJ2-1 TRBD2 few TRBV27 CASSFSASGGGREQFF TGTGCCAGCAGTTTCAGTGCTAGCGGGGGGGGGAGGGAGCAGTTCTTC
TRBJ1-2 NA many TRBV5-4 CASSLVGFYTF TGTGCCAGCAGCTTGGTGGGATTCTACACCTTC
TRBJ2-5 NA many TRBV7-9 CASRTGLWGTQYF TGTGCCAGCAGGACAGGTTTATGGGGGACCCAGTACTTC
TRBJ1-2 NA NA TRBV11-2 CASSLDSKGRGYTF TGTGCCAGCAGCTTAGACTCTAAAGGAAGGGGCTACACCTTC
TRBJ1-4 TRBD1 medium-sized TRBV5-1 CASSLATGDYEKLFF TGCGCCAGCAGCTTGGCGACAGGGGACTATGAAAAACTGTTTTTT
TRBJ1-5 NA few TRBV11-2 CASSSWDSNQPQHF TGTGCCAGCAGCTCATGGGACAGCAATCAGCCCCAGCATTTT
TRBJ1-2 NA NA TRBV10-3 CAISGGLGLINYGYTF TGTGCCATCAGTGGGGGTTTGGGACTGATCAACTATGGCTACACCTTC
TRBJ2-3 NA many TRBV5-4 CASSLKGVPSTDTQYF TGTGCCAGCAGCCTTAAGGGGGTCCCCAGCACAGATACGCAGTATTTT
TRBJ1-6 NA NA TRBV9 CASSVEGENSPLHF TGTGCCAGCAGCGTAGAGGGGGAAAATTCACCCCTCCACTTT
TRBJ1-2 NA many TRBV5-8 CASSLGGSSSGYTF TGTGCCAGCAGCTTGGGGGGGAGCTCTTCCGGCTACACCTTC
TRBJ1-1 TRBD1 medium-sized TRBV4-2 CASSQIKQGAGGSLEAFF TGTGCCAGCAGCCAGATTAAACAGGGGGCAGGCGGCTCTCTCGAAGCTTTCTTT
TRBJ2-2 NA medium-sized TRBV12-3/TRBV12-4 CASSFRGNTGELFF TGTGCCAGCAGTTTCCGGGGGAACACCGGGGAGCTGTTTTTT
TRBJ2-2 NA NA TRBV29-1 CSVNRRGSGELFF TGCAGCGTTAACCGCAGGGGAAGCGGGGAGCTGTTTTTT
TRBJ2-3 NA many TRBV5-1 CASSLAANGDTQYF TGCGCCAGCAGCTTGGCGGCAAACGGAGATACGCAGTATTTT
TRBJ1-1 TRBD1 medium-sized TRBV12-3/TRBV12-4 CASRQGARTEAFF TGTGCCAGCAGACAGGGGGCACGCACTGAAGCTTTCTTT
TRBJ1-1 TRBD1 many TRBV6-4 CASTGQETTEAFF TGTGCCAGCACCGGACAGGAGACAACTGAAGCTTTCTTT
TRBJ1-1 TRBD1 many TRBV19 CASSMDRVYTEAFF TGTGCCAGTAGCATGGACAGGGTCTACACTGAAGCTTTCTTT
TRBJ2-3 TRBD2 NA TRBV4-1 CASSANWASGGADTQYF TGCGCCAGCAGCGCAAACTGGGCTAGCGGGGGGGCAGATACGCAGTATTTT
TRBJ1-6 NA many TRBV11-2 CASSLARAGVSPLHF TGTGCCAGCAGCTTAGCGCGGGCTGGGGTGTCACCCCTCCACTTT
TRBJ1-3 NA many TRBV19 CASSPPGGSGNTIYF TGTGCCAGTAGTCCCCCGGGGGGCTCTGGAAACACCATATATTTT
TRBJ2-3 TRBD1 many TRBV5-1 CASSTGQGTTIYTQYF TGCGCCAGCAGCACTGGACAGGGGACCACAATCTATACGCAGTATTTT
TRBJ1-1 NA few TRBV5-1 CASSLGGVETEAFF TGCGCCAGCAGCTTGGGAGGTGTGGAGACTGAAGCTTTCTTT
TRBJ2-1 TRBD2 NA TRBV11-2 CASSLDLGTSGVPTNNEQFF TGTGCCAGCAGCTTAGATTTGGGGACTAGCGGGGTGCCAACGAACAATGAGCAGTTCTTC
TRBJ2-3 TRBD2 many TRBV5-1 CASSLELAGETDTQYF TGCGCCAGCAGCTTGGAGTTAGCGGGGGAAACAGATACGCAGTATTTT
TRBJ1-6 NA many TRBV7-9 CASSLGGANNSPLHF TGTGCCAGCAGCTTAGGAGGAGCTAACAATTCACCCCTCCACTTT
TRBJ2-3 TRBD2 many TRBV6-4 CASSDDEGSGATQYF TGTGCCAGCAGTGACGATGAGGGTAGCGGGGCTACGCAGTATTTT
TRBJ1-1 NA many TRBV6-6 CASSLAFSGLNTEAFF TGTGCCAGCAGTTTAGCTTTTTCGGGGTTGAACACTGAAGCTTTCTTT
TRBJ1-2 NA NA TRBV29-1 CSVDQRTHCCSGYTF TGCAGCGTTGATCAACGGACCCATTGTTGTTCTGGCTACACCTTC
TRBJ2-7 TRBD2 NA TRBV5-1 CASSMRTGGGGAPYEQYF TGCGCCAGCAGCATGAGGACTGGGGGCGGGGGGGCCCCCTACGAGCAGTACTTC
TRBJ1-1 NA medium-sized TRBV30 CAWSVLGGATEAFF TGTGCCTGGAGTGTACTTGGGGGCGCGACTGAAGCTTTCTTT
TRBJ2-5 TRBD2 medium-sized TRBV5-5 CASSFSGAYQETQYF TGTGCCAGCAGCTTTAGCGGGGCATACCAAGAGACCCAGTACTTC
TRBJ1-1 NA many TRBV7-2 CASSYRRWTDEAFF TGTGCCAGCAGCTACCGCCGATGGACAGATGAAGCTTTCTTT
TRBJ1-1 NA many TRBV27 CASSLNTGNTEAFF TGTGCCAGCAGTTTAAACACAGGGAACACTGAAGCTTTCTTT
TRBJ1-5 NA medium-sized TRBV7-8 CASSPSFDRNNQPQHF TGTGCCAGCAGCCCTTCCTTCGACAGAAACAATCAGCCCCAGCATTTT
TRBJ2-2 NA many TRBV6-4 CASSETEPTNTGELFF TGTGCCAGCAGTGAGACAGAACCTACGAACACCGGGGAGCTGTTTTTT
TRBJ2-7 TRBD2 medium-sized TRBV5-1 CASSFLADYEQYF TGCGCCAGCAGCTTTCTAGCGGACTACGAGCAGTACTTC
TRBJ2-7 NA many TRBV5-1 CASSTRDGDEQYF TGCGCCAGCAGCACCCGGGACGGTGACGAGCAGTACTTC
TRBJ1-5 NA many TRBV19 CASMTPGIHSNQPQHF TGTGCCAGTATGACACCTGGGATACATAGCAATCAGCCCCAGCATTTT
TRBJ1-5 TRBD1 medium-sized TRBV15 CATSRASGTGSGTKPQHF TGTGCCACCAGCAGGGCATCCGGGACAGGGAGTGGCACTAAGCCCCAGCATTTT
TRBJ1-2 NA many TRBV6-2/TRBV6-3 CASSLEQGWGYTF TGTGCCAGCAGTCTCGAACAGGGCTGGGGCTACACCTTC
TRBJ2-7 TRBD1 many TRBV6-1 CASSEVIGTGAEQYF TGTGCCAGCAGTGAAGTTATAGGGACAGGAGCTGAGCAGTACTTC